This TCR beta chain was documented in a study of response to subunit inactivated influenza vaccine. Using its own MiXCR run on the RT-PCR reads, TCRdb lists one record per CDR3 protein. The sample lists approximately 530,000 distinct CDR3 sequences, 10% to 15% occurring once. The germline gives CDR1 SGHDT, CDR2 YYEEEE. V dropped 1 base and J dropped 3 bases, with 14 bases sitting between them. The CDR3 totals 15 residues. The sequence was obtained from a man aged 45-60 years who received an inactivated influenza vaccine. The chain links TRBV5-6 to TRBJ2-7, with D hard to call. The sample here was PBMCs from blood, taken roughly 45 days after vaccination. The CDR3 nucleotides are TGTGCCAGCAGCTTGAGGGTTCCTCCTTACTACGAGCAGTACTTC. It codes for CASSLRVPPYYEQYF.